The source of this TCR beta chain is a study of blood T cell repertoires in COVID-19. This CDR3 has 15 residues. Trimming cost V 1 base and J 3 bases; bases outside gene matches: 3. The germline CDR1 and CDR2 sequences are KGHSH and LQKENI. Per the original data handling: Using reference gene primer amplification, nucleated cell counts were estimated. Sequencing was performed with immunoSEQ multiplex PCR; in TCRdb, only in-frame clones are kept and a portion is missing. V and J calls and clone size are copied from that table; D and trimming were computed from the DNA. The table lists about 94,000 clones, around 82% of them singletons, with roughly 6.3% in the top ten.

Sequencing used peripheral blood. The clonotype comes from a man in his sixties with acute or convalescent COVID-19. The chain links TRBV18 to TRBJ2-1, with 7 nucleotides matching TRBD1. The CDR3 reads CASSPQAGGYNEQFF. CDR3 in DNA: TGTGCCAGCTCACCACAAGCAGGGGGCTACAATGAGCAGTTCTTC.